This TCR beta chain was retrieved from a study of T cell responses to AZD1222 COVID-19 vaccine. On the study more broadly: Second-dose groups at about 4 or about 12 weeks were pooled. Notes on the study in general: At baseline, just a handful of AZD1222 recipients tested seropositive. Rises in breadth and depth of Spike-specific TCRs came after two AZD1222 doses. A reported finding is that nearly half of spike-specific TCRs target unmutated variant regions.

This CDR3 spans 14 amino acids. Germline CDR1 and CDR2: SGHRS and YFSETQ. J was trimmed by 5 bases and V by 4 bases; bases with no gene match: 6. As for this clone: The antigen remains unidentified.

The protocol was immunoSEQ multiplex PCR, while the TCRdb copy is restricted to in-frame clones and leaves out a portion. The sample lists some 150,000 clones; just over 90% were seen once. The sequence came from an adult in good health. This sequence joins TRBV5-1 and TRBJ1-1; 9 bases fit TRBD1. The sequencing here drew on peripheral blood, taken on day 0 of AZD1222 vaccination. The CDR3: CASSNRGRQTEAFF. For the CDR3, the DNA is TGCGCCAGCAGCAACAGGGGGCGGCAGACTGAAGCTTTCTTT.